What follows are 26 T cell receptor beta chains derived from one specimen sequenced in a study of blood T cell repertoires in COVID-19. Libraries were prepared by immunoSEQ multiplex PCR; TCRdb keeps only in-frame clonotypes and omits some of them. The sample carries hundreds of thousands of clones, roughly 80% recorded once. The specimen was PBMCs or T cells enriched from blood (not recorded which). The receptor set was obtained from a man aged 40-55 years who had been exposed to COVID-19.

This chain joins TRBV11-2 and TRBJ2-3; maybe TRBD1 (5 bases). The CDR3 runs 15 residues. Germline V lookup: CDR1 SGHAT, CDR2 FQNNGV. Trimming stripped 4 bases from V and 2 bases from J, with 13 bases between. The CDR3 DNA is TGTGCCAGCAGCTCCAGGGTCACCCTCACAGATACGCAGTATTTT. Translation: CASSSRVTLTDTQYF.

The rearrangement joins TRBV7-9 to TRBJ2-1, with D possibly being TRBD2 (7 bases). The CDR3 loop spans 15 amino acids. The V end was cut by 5 bases, the J end by 8 bases, with 19 bases between. CDR1 and CDR2 (germline): SEHNR, FQNEAQ (reference sequence). The CDR3 sequence is CASSRGGRAFHEQFF. The DNA of the CDR3 is TGTGCCAGCAGCCGAGGGGGGAGGGCCTTCCATGAGCAGTTCTTC.

This clone was found once. This sequence joins TRBV30 and TRBJ1-5; a weak D match, TRBD1 (6 bases). Per the germline V gene, CDR1 is GTSNPN and CDR2 is SVGIG (reference sequence). V was pared by 0 bases and J by 5 bases, with 14 bases between. The CDR3 loop spans 15 amino acids. CDR3 loop: CAWSVPAGADQPQHF. CDR3 nucleotides: TGTGCCTGGAGTGTACCGGCAGGGGCTGATCAGCCCCAGCATTTT.

This clone has only one observation. The chain employs TRBV14 and TRBJ1-2; D is ambiguous. The CDR3 contains 15 residues. The germline V gene has CDR1 SGHDN and CDR2 FVKESK. Trimming stripped 4 bases from V and 9 bases from J, with 21 bases between. CDR3 loop: CASSPTAVTVRSYTF. The CDR3 DNA reads TGTGCCAGCAGCCCAACCGCAGTCACAGTTCGAAGCTACACCTTC.

The J gene is TRBJ1-4, the V gene TRBV6-5; perhaps TRBD1 as D (6 bases). The CDR3 sequence is 14 residues long. The V gene's germline CDR1 is MNHEY and CDR2 SVGAGI. Trimming removed 7 bases at V and 5 bases at J, with 14 bases between. The CDR3 DNA reads TGTGCCAGCACTCTGGGACATGGAAATGAAAAACTGTTTTTT. Its protein is CASTLGHGNEKLFF.

The chain recombines TRBV5-1 with TRBJ1-1; a weak D match, TRBD1 (6 bases). The CDR3 sequence is 15 residues long. The germline V gene has CDR1 SGHRS and CDR2 YFSETQ. V was shortened by 4 bases and J by 4 bases, with 17 bases between the two germline ends. The CDR3 nucleotides read TGCGCCAGCAGCCTTTGGGGGCAAGGGCCCACTGAAGCTTTCTTT. Translation: CASSLWGQGPTEAFF.

The chain couples TRBV5-1 to TRBJ2-7; 12 nucleotides match TRBD2. Germline CDR1 SGHRS, CDR2 YFSETQ. The ends lost 5 bases at V and 0 bases at J; junction bases unmatched: 6. This CDR3 has 16 residues. The CDR3 DNA is TGCGCCAGCAGTCGGCAGACTAGCGGGAGCTCCTACGAGCAGTACTTC. Translation gives CASSRQTSGSSYEQYF.

V usage is TRBV24-1 and J usage is TRBJ1-5; D is possibly TRBD1 (6 bases). The germline V and J ends were trimmed by 11 bases and 3 bases, with 13 bases remaining between them. The CDR3 length is 13 residues. CDR1 and CDR2 (germline): KGHDR, SFDVKD. The CDR3 reads CAIHRGNNQPQHF. Here the CDR3 DNA reads TGTGCCATTCATAGGGGGAACAATCAGCCCCAGCATTTT.

V and J are TRBV7-2 and TRBJ2-2; 7 positions match TRBD2. From germline, CDR1 is SGHTA and CDR2 FQGNSA. The CDR3 consists of 15 residues. J lost 0 bases, V lost 8 bases, and 6 bases had no gene match. The CDR3 DNA reads TGTGCCAGCTTGCTAGCGGCAGCGAACACCGGGGAGCTGTTTTTT. Residues: CASLLAAANTGELFF.

V is TRBV10-3 and J is TRBJ2-1; D perhaps matches TRBD2 (6 bases). Germline V CDR1 and CDR2: ENHRY, SYGVKD. This CDR3 region has 13 residues. V was clipped by 9 bases and J by 5 bases, with 14 bases between them. For the CDR3, the DNA is TGTGCCATGCGGGGAGCGGACGACAATGAGCAGTTCTTC. This sequence encodes CAMRGADDNEQFF.

This clone was counted only a few times. The rearrangement uses TRBV11-2 and TRBJ2-5, with 15 positions matching TRBD2. Trimming at V came to 1 base and at J to 4 bases, leaving 7 bases not matched to a gene. The CDR3 length is 18 residues. Germline V lookup: CDR1 SGHAT, CDR2 FQNNGV. CDR3 coding DNA: TGTGCCAGCAGCTTAGGGACGGGACTAGCGGGAGGAGGAGAGACCCAGTACTTC. Amino acid sequence: CASSLGTGLAGGGETQYF.

J is TRBJ1-2 and V is TRBV11-3; D is possibly TRBD1 (6 bases). The length of the CDR3 is 16 residues. The V gene lost 1 base and the J gene lost 4 bases, with 16 bases spanning the gap. Germline V gene sequence: CDR1 SGHNT, CDR2 YENEEA. This CDR3 reads CASSLVGGTRVYGYTF. The CDR3 DNA sequence: TGTGCCAGCAGCTTAGTTGGGGGCACTCGGGTCTATGGCTACACCTTC.

V gene TRBV29-1 combines with J gene TRBJ2-7; D might be TRBD2 (5 bases). CDR3 size: 11 residues. V dropped 4 bases and J dropped 2 bases, with 6 bases sitting between them. CDR1 and CDR2 (germline): SQVTM, ANQGSEA. CDR3 DNA sequence: TGCAGCGTTGCCGGGACCTACGAGCAGTACTTC. Its protein product is CSVAGTYEQYF.

The chain couples TRBV14 to TRBJ2-1; no firm D call. Trimming shortened V by 5 bases and J by 0 bases, and 14 bases separated the two germline ends. CDR1 is SGHDN, CDR2 FVKESK, per germline. The CDR3 has 16 residues. The CDR3 spells CASSSPLGYSYNEQFF. For the CDR3, the DNA is TGTGCCAGCAGCTCACCTCTGGGCTACTCCTACAATGAGCAGTTCTTC.

The rearrangement uses TRBV9 and TRBJ2-7; a weak D match, TRBD1 (5 bases). Germline V gene sequence: CDR1 SGDLS, CDR2 YYNGEE. V gave up 2 bases and J gave up 2 bases, with 8 bases separating them. The CDR3 is 13 residues long. CDR3 nucleotides: TGTGCCAGCAGCGTCGACAGTACCTACGAGCAGTACTTC. The encoded protein is CASSVDSTYEQYF. Looking up the rest from reference TRBV9 and TRBJ2-7 gives the full variable domain: DSGVTQTPKHLITATGQRVTLRCSPRSGDLSVYWYQQSLDQGLQFLIQYYNGEERAKGNILERFSAQQFPDLHSELNLSSLELGDSALYFCASSVDSTYEQYFGPGTRLTVT.

This chain joins TRBV2 and TRBJ2-5; 7 nucleotides line up with TRBD1. Germline V gene sequence: CDR1 SNHLY, CDR2 FYNNEI. This CDR3 spans 15 amino acids. Trimming cost V 6 bases and J 3 bases; bases outside gene matches: 10. CDR3 sequence reads: CASSRRDSEKETQYF. Written as DNA, the CDR3 is TGTGCCAGCAGCCGCCGGGACAGCGAAAAAGAGACCCAGTACTTC.

The genes are TRBV19 and TRBJ1-4; a weak D match, TRBD1 (5 bases). The length of the CDR3 is 16 residues. Germline V gene sequence: CDR1 LNHDA, CDR2 SQIVND (reference sequence). V lost 3 bases and J lost 6, with 17 bases in between. The CDR3 sequence: CASSIGRVLEYEKLFF. The CDR3 nucleotides read TGTGCCAGTAGTATCGGCAGGGTCTTGGAGTATGAAAAACTGTTTTTT.

CDR3 sequence reads: CASSQPTSGKYEQFF. The CDR3 DNA is TGCGCCAGCAGCCAACCGACTAGCGGGAAGTATGAGCAGTTCTTC. The gene calls are TRBV4-1 and TRBJ2-1; 11 positions agree with TRBD2. Trimming took 2 bases from V and 8 from J; bases not matched to a gene: 5. Germline CDR1 is MGHRA and CDR2 is YSYEKL. CDR3 length: 15 amino acids.

The rearrangement uses TRBV4-1 and TRBJ1-1, with D maybe TRBD1 (6 bases). Germline CDR1 is MGHRA and CDR2 is YSYEKL. CDR3 length: 14 residues. With 1 base removed from V and 7 bases from J, the gap between germline ends came to 13 bases. CDR3 DNA: TGCGCCAGCAGCCAAGTAGTAGGGGGTGGTGAAGCTTTCTTT. Translation: CASSQVVGGGEAFF.

The chain employs TRBV9 and TRBJ2-1, with TRBD2 as a possible D gene (7 bases). V was pared by 3 bases and J by 12 bases, with 16 bases between. The CDR3 sequence is 13 residues long. Germline CDR1 reads SGDLS; CDR2 reads YYNGEE. The CDR3 reads CASSEREGVGQFF. The CDR3 DNA reads TGTGCCAGCAGCGAGAGGGAGGGGGTCGGGCAGTTCTTC.

This clone has a count of ten or more. This rearrangement joins TRBV30 to TRBJ2-7; TRBD2 might be the D (5 bases). V lost 4 bases, J lost 7 bases, and 17 bases lay in between. The germline V gene has CDR1 GTSNPN and CDR2 SVGIG (reference sequence). This CDR3 has 13 residues. The CDR3 spells CAWKSAAGGEQYF. In DNA form, the CDR3 reads TGTGCCTGGAAGTCAGCGGCCGGTGGGGAGCAGTACTTC.

This chain connects TRBV5-4 to TRBJ2-5, with 10 nucleotides matching TRBD2. V shed 5 bases, J shed 5 bases, and the junction held 9 bases outside the gene matches. Germline V gene sequence: CDR1 SGHNT, CDR2 YYREEE (reference sequence). The CDR3 runs 15 residues. In nucleotides, the CDR3 is TGTGCCAGCAGGGTGGGAACTAGCGGGACGGAGACCCAGTACTTC. It yields the protein CASRVGTSGTETQYF.

The chain couples TRBV18 to TRBJ1-3, with D perhaps matching TRBD1 (6 bases). CDR3 size: 13 residues. V lost 5 bases and J lost 3, with 8 bases in between. Germline-derived CDR1 and CDR2 are KGHSH and LQKENI. CDR3: CASSSGVGNTIYF. In DNA, the CDR3 is TGTGCCAGCTCATCAGGGGTTGGAAACACCATATATTTT.

V is TRBV5-6 and J is TRBJ2-7, with D uncertain. Trimming shortened V by 1 base and J by 5 bases, and 4 bases separated the two germline ends. Germline CDR1 is SGHDT and CDR2 is YYEEEE. The CDR3 has 11 residues. CDR3 nucleotide sequence: TGTGCCAGCAGCTTGCTTAACGAGCAGTACTTC. This translates into CASSLLNEQYF.

This clone was seen ten or more times. The rearrangement links TRBV29-1 to TRBJ1-1, with no clear D. From germline, CDR1 is SQVTM and CDR2 ANQGSEA. The CDR3 totals 11 residues. Trimming took 6 bases from V and 5 from J, leaving 10 bases between them. The CDR3 nucleotides read TGCAGCGTGAAGCCGGGAACTGAAGCTTTCTTT. Translating gives CSVKPGTEAFF. Full variable domain (remainder filled in from reference TRBV29-1 and TRBJ1-1): SAVISQKPSRDICQRGTSLTIQCQVDSQVTMMFWYRQQPGQSLTLIATANQGSEATYESGFVIDKFPISRPNLTFSTLTVSNMSPEDSSIYLCSVKPGTEAFFGQGTRLTVV.

This clone came up a few times. The rearrangement uses TRBV3-1 (or the pseudogene TRBV3-2) and TRBJ2-7, with D maybe TRBD2 (5 bases). This CDR3 comprises 15 residues. Germline V gene sequence: CDR1 LGHDT, CDR2 YNNKEL (reference sequence). V gave up 1 base and J gave up 3 bases, with 13 bases separating them. This CDR3 is CASSQVPSSHYEQYF. CDR3 coding DNA: TGTGCCAGCAGCCAAGTCCCTAGCAGCCACTACGAGCAGTACTTC.